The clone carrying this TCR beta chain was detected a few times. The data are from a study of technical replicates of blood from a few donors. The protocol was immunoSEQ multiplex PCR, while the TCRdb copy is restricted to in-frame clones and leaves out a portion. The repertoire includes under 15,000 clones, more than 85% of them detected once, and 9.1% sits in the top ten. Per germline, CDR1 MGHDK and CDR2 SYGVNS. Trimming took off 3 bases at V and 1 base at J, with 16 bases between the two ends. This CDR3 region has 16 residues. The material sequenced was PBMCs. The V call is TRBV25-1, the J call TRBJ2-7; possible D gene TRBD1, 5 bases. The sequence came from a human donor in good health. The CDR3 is CASSDYLTGPSYEQYF. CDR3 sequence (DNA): TGTGCCAGCAGTGATTACCTCACAGGTCCATCCTACGAGCAGTACTTC.